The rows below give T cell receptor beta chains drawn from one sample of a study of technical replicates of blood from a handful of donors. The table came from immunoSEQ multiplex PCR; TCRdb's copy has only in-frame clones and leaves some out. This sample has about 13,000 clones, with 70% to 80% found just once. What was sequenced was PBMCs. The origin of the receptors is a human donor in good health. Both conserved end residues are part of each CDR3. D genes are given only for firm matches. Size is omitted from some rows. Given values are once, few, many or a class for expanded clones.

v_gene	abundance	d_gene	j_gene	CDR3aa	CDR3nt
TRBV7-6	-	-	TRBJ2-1	CASGRTQSSYNEQFF	TGTGCCAGCGGAAGGACTCAAAGCTCCTACAATGAGCAGTTCTTC
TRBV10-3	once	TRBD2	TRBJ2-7	CAISEFSGLAVQSSYEQYF	TGTGCCATCAGTGAATTCTCCGGGCTAGCGGTTCAAAGCTCCTACGAGCAGTACTTC
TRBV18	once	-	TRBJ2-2	CASSPPIVRRITGELFF	TGTGCCAGCTCACCACCGATTGTACGCAGGATTACCGGGGAGCTGTTTTTT
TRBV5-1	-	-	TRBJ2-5	CASSLSGQETQYF	TGCGCCAGCAGCTTGTCGGGCCAAGAGACCCAGTACTTC
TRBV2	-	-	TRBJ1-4	CASSEVFRNEKLFF	TGTGCCAGCAGTGAAGTGTTCAGGAATGAAAAACTGTTTTTT
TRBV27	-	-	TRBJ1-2	CASSTFDSSGYTF	TGTGCCAGCAGTACGTTCGACAGCTCTGGCTACACCTTC
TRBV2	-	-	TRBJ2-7	CASYLGSTASEQYF	TGTGCCAGCTATTTGGGCTCAACGGCGTCCGAGCAGTACTTC
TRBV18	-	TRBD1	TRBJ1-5	CASSLDRGLGQPQHF	TGTGCCAGCTCACTTGACAGGGGGCTCGGTCAGCCCCAGCATTTT
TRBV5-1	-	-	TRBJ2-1	CASSLTGTGGIVEQFF	TGCGCCAGCAGCTTAACCGGGACTGGGGGTATTGTTGAGCAGTTCTTC
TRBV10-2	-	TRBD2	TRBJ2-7	CASSGTSGEQYF	TGCGCCAGCAGTGGGACTAGCGGCGAGCAGTACTTC
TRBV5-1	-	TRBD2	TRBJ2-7	CASSLVASGRVYEQYF	TGCGCCAGCAGCTTGGTGGCTAGCGGGAGGGTCTACGAGCAGTACTTC
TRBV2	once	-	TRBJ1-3	CASSEFRGSGNTIYF	TGTGCCAGCAGTGAGTTTAGGGGTTCCGGAAACACCATATATTTT
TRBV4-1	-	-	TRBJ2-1	CASSQDPTNSYEQFF	TGCGCCAGCAGCCAAGACCCGACTAACTCTTATGAGCAGTTCTTC
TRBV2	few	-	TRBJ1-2	CASSERTAVYGYTF	TGTGCCAGCAGTGAGAGGACAGCTGTCTATGGCTACACCTTC
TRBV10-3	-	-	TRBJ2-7	CAIKGGRALPAYF	TGTGCCATCAAAGGTGGCAGGGCCCTTCCCGCGTACTTC
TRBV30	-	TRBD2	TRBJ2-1	CAWSVRGRSNEQFF	TGTGCCTGGAGTGTCCGCGGGAGGAGTAATGAGCAGTTCTTC